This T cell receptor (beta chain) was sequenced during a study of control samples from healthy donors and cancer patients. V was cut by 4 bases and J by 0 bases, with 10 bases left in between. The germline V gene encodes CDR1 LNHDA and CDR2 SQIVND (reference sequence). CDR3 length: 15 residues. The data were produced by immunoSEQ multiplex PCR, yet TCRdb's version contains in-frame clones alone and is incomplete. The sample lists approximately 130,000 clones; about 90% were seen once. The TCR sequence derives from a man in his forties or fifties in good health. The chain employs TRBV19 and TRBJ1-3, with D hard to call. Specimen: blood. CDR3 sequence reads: CASSTTHISGNTIYF. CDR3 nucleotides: TGTGCCAGTAGTACGACCCATATCTCTGGAAACACCATATATTTT.